This entry describes one T cell receptor beta chain. Its antigen is unknown. With V trimmed by 4 bases and J by 1 base, 3 bases remained unmatched. Germline V gene lookup returns CDR1 SGHRS and CDR2 YFSETQ. This CDR3 has 14 residues. This entry is derived from a study of cytomegalovirus exposure and HLA in healthy donors. General study findings and limits: In a later analysis, HLA-associated beta chains showed higher expansion and lower generation probabilities than comparable chains.

60 Vbeta and 13 Jbeta primers were used in PCR. TCRdb keeps only in-frame clones here, not all; method: immunoSEQ multiplex PCR. The table has 95,000 to 100,000 clones, approximately 72% seen once. This receptor was obtained from a woman between 40 and 55 years old in good health and CMV-seronegative. This chain joins TRBV5-1 and TRBJ1-1, with 8 bases that match TRBD1. Sequenced input: PBMCs. The CDR3 spells CASSIGTGNTEAFF. The CDR3, as DNA: TGCGCCAGCAGCATTGGGACAGGGAACACTGAAGCTTTCTTT.